This T cell receptor (beta chain) was profiled in a study of blood T cell repertoires in COVID-19 (dated by TCRdb to about 2020). Regarding the complete study: The collaborator samples originated in the United States, Italy and Spain and spanned the acute and convalescent phases of COVID-19. The material from the prospective study consisted of cDNA or gDNA derived from T cells, B-cell-depleted T cells, or PBMCs. Deeply sampled blood TCRbeta repertoires from subjects exposed to, actively infected with, or recovered from COVID-19 were included in the dataset. The repertoires were released in a freely available public database intended as a resource for research on the immune response to SARS-CoV-2. Samples came from the ongoing ImmuneRACE study (first 160 participants) plus 1,254 subjects from 6 global collaborators. Nearly every sample came with metadata listing a de-identified subject ID, COVID-19 status, age in years and sex. Where available, HLA class I and class II types were taken from metadata supplied by the sample provider and were not determined by assay-based typing.

A word on this clone: The target of this receptor is not known. Base qualities were left out, and no much larger clone turns up one base away.

V gives up 4 bases and J gives up 4 bases, and the segment between their germline ends measures 14 bases. CDR1 is given as LGHDT and CDR2 as YNNKEL, both from the germline V gene (reference sequence). Its CDR3 holds 15 amino acids, cysteine through phenylalanine. Just CDR3 DNA is preserved here, 45 bases in frame from base 1. Broad study findings and their caveats: The quantity of clinical and demographic metadata differed by source and by participant and was supplied without curation.

The immunoSEQ Assay, a bias-controlled multiplex PCR, was used to amplify TCRbeta CDR3 regions from genomic DNA. Per the authors' processing: The number of nucleated cells in each sample was estimated from the amplification of reference gene primers within the assay. Sequence reads were collapsed and filtered to measure the absolute abundance of every unique TCRbeta CDR3 rearrangement. For each sample, productive Simpson clonality was calculated as the square root of Simpson's diversity index over productive rearrangements. TCRdb retrieved this table from immuneACCESS and kept in-frame rearrangements only. Not all clones are present; in checked studies, unresolved V genes account for under half, and no reason is known for the remainder. From that table come the V and J calls and clone size; the DNA was used to work out D and trimming. The sample data list 250,000 to 400,000 clones, and 90% of these were observed just once. In total, the top ten clones hold less than 3.5% of the sample.

In Seattle, one collaborating source enrolled patients while the infection was active and tracked those patients longitudinally over the course of disease. The collaborating institutions used their own protocols to collect whole blood in K2EDTA tubes. For TCRbeta analysis, collaborators shipped samples as frozen whole blood, isolated PBMCs, or DNA extracted from either of those sample types. The V and J segments used are TRBV3-1 (or the pseudogene TRBV3-2) and TRBJ1-3; D gene: possibly TRBD1, on 6 matching bases. Specimen: peripheral blood. The sequence was collected from a woman aged 25 to 45 with COVID-19, enrolled during active disease. The DNA reads TGTGCCAGCAGCCTGCGGGGGGCTGGAGGAAACACCATATATTTT. Its protein product is CASSLRGAGGNTIYF.